Included here is one T cell receptor beta chain sequence, with context. What antigen it recognizes has not been identified. No per-base quality is available; no much larger clone lies one base away. The source of the sample is a study of blood T cell repertoires in COVID-19 (dated by TCRdb to 2018 to 2021). At the level of the whole study: Collaborator samples came from the United States, Italy and Spain and covered acute and convalescent phases of COVID-19. The material from the prospective study consisted of cDNA or gDNA derived from T cells, B-cell-depleted T cells, or PBMCs. The dataset comprised deeply sampled blood TCRbeta repertoires from subjects exposed to, actively infected with, or recovered from COVID-19. A freely available public database, intended as a resource for researchers studying the immune response to SARS-CoV-2, is where the repertoires were released. The samples were drawn from the first 160 participants of the ongoing ImmuneRACE study and from roughly 1,300 subjects provided by 6 global collaborators. A de-identified subject ID, COVID-19 status, age in years and sex were almost always included in the sample metadata. Where available, HLA class I and class II types were taken from metadata supplied by the sample provider and were not determined by assay-based typing.

TCRbeta CDR3 regions were amplified from genomic DNA using the immunoSEQ Assay, a bias-controlled multiplex PCR. As for the authors' bioinformatics: The number of nucleated cells in each sample was estimated by amplification of reference gene primers within the assay. To quantify the absolute abundance of each unique TCRbeta CDR3 rearrangement, sequence reads were collapsed and filtered. For each sample, productive Simpson clonality was calculated by taking the square root of Simpson's diversity index across productive rearrangements. TCRdb carries this immuneACCESS record with in-frame sequences only. Its versions omit some clonotypes, under half of them owing to an unresolved V gene in the studies checked, with the rest unexplained. The V and J calls and clone size were taken over from that table, and D and trimming were inferred from the DNA. Within this sample are approximately 80,000 clones, with 85% to 90% of them counted one time only. The ten largest clones capture roughly 5.4% of the sample.

Whole blood was collected in K2EDTA tubes by collaborating institutions according to the institutions' own protocols. For TCRbeta analysis, collaborators shipped samples in one of three forms: frozen whole blood, isolated PBMCs, or DNA extracted from either of those sample types. General study outcomes and caveats: The amount of clinical and demographic metadata varied by source and participant and was provided uncurated.

This clonotype was obtained from a man in his forties or fifties with acute or convalescent COVID-19. Sequencing was performed on peripheral blood.

The CDR3 in this case is CASSLVVRGYSGNTIYF. The bases are TGTGCCAGCAGCTTAGTGGTCAGGGGCTACTCTGGAAACACCATATATTTT. This sequence uses TRBV7-8 and TRBJ1-3; matching of 6 bases hints at TRBD1 as the D gene. V is shortened by 1 base, J by 0 bases, and the region joining them spans 13 bases. There are 17 amino acids in the CDR3, from cysteine to phenylalanine inclusive. The retained sequence is limited to the CDR3, 51 bases, with the frame set at the first base. The germline V gene specifies SGHVS as CDR1 and FQNEAQ as CDR2.